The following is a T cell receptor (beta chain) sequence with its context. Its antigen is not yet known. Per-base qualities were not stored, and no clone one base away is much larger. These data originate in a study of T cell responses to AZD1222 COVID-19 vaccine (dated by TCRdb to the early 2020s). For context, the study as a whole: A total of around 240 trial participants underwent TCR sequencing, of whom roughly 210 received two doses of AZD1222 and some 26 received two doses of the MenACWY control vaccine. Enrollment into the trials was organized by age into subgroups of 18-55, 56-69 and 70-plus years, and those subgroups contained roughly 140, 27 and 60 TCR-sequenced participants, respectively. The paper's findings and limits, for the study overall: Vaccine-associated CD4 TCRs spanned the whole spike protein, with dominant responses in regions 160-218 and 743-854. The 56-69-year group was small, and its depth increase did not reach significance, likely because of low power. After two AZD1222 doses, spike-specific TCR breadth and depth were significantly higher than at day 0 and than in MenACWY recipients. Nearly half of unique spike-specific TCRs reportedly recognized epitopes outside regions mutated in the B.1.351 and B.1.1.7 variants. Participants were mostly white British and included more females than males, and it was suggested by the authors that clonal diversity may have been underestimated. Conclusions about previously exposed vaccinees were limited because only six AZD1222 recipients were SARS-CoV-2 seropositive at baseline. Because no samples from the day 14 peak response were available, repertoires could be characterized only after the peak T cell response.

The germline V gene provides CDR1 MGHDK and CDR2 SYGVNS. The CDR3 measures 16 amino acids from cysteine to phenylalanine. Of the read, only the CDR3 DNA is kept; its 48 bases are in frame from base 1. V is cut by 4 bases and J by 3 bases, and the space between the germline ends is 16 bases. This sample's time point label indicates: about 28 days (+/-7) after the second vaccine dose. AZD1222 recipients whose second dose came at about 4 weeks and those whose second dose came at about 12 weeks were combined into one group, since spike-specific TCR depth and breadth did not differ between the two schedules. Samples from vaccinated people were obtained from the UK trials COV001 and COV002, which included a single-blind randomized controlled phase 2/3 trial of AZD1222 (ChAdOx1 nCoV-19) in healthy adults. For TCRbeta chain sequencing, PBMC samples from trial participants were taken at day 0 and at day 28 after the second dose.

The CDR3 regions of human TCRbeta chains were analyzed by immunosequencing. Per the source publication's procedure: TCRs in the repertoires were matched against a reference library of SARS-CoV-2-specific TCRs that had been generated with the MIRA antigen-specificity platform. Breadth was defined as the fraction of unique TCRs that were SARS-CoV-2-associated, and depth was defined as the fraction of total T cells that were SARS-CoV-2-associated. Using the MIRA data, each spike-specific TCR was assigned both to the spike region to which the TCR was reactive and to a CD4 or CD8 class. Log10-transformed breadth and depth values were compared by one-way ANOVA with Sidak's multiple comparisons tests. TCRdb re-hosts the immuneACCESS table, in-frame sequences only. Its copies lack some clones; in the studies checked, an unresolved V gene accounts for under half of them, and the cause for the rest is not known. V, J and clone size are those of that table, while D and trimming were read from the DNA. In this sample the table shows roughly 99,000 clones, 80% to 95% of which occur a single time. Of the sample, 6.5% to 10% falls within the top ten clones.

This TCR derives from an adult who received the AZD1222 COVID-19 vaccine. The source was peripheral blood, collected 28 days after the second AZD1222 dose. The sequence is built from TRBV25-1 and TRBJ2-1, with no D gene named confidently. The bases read TGTGCCAGCAGTGCAGAACCCAATTCAGTCTACAATGAGCAGTTCTTC. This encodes CASSAEPNSVYNEQFF.